This T cell receptor beta chain was obtained from a study of regulatory T cells in long-lasting Graves disease. Findings and caveats of the study: TCR diversity was lower in persistent than newly diagnosed Graves' disease. Persistent patients shared more public clonotypes (under 3,000) than newly diagnosed patients (966).

Looked up from germline, CDR1 is SGHKS and CDR2 is YYEKEE (reference sequence). Trimming took 4 bases from V and 0 from J, leaving 19 bases between them. The CDR3 has 17 residues. The table lists this clonotype with a few counts. Antigen: not known. HTBI primers from iRepertoire and Arm-PCR of CDR3 regions yielded the TCR beta libraries. TCRdb re-called the multiplex PCR reads with MiXCR, one entry per CDR3 protein. The sample holds about 660,000 distinct CDR3 sequences; 25% to 35% are singletons and the top ten take 42%. The time point here: persistent/refractory GD, antithyroid drugs over 5 years with positive TRAb. Isolated PBMC RNA provided the starting material for the TCR library. Staff took approximately 10 milliliters of peripheral blood and put it into EDTA tubes.

Sample: peripheral blood mononuclear cells (PBMCs), taken when the disease was refractory, from a patient treated with antithyroid drugs. This sequence originates from a female donor with Graves disease. This sequence joins TRBV5-5 and TRBJ1-2; TRBD1 is a possible D gene (6 bases). CDR3 residues: CASSVVGGGRSNYGYTF. The CDR3 DNA reads TGTGCCAGCAGCGTGGTCGGGGGGGGCAGATCTAACTATGGCTACACCTTC.